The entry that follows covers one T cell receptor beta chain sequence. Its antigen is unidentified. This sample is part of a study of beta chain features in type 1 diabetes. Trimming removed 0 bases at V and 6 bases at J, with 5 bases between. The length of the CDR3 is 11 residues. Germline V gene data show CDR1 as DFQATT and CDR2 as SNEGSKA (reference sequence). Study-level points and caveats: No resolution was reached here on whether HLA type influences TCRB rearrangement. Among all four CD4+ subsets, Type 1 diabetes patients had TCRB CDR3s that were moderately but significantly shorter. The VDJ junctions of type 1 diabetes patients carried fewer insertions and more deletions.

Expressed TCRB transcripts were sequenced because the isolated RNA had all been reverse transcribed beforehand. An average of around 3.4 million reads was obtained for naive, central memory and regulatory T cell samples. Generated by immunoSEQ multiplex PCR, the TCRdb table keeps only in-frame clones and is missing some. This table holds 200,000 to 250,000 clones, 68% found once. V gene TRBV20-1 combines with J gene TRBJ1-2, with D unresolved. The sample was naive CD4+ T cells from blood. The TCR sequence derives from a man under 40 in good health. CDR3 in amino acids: CSARDQNGYTF. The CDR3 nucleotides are TGCAGTGCTAGAGATCAAAATGGCTACACCTTC.